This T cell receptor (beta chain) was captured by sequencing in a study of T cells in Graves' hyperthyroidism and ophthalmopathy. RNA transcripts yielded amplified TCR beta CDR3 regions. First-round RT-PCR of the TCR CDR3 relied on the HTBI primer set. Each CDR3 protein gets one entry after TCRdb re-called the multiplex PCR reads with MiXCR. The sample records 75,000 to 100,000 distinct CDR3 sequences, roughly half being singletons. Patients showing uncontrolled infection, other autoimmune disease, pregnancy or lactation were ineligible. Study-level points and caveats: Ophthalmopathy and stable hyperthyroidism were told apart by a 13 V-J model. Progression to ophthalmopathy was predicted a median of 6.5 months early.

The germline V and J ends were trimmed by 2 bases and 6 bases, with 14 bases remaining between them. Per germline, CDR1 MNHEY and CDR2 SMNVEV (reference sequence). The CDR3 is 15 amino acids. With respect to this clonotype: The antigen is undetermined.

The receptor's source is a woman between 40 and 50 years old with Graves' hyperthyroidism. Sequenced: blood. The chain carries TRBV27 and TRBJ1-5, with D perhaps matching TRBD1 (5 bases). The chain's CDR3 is CASSLAGDGGQPQHF. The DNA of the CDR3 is TGTGCCAGCAGTTTAGCGGGGGATGGTGGTCAGCCCCAGCATTTT.